Reported below is one TCR beta chain. Its antigen remains unknown. The data originate from a study of T cell clonotyping in hematopoietic cell transplantation. The CDR3 is 13 amino acids. V dropped 3 bases and J dropped 5 bases, with 8 bases sitting between them. Germline loops: CDR1 MGHDK, CDR2 SYGVNS. The table came from immunoSEQ multiplex PCR; TCRdb's copy has only in-frame clones and leaves some out. The sample comprises about 36,000 clones, 88% of which are singletons, and about 2% rests with the top ten. Study results and limitations: Few recipient clonotypes overlapped donors; over 95% were de novo at given depth. Without cell sorting, CD4 versus CD8 contributions remain unresolved. Broader posttransplant TCR repertoire diversity was predicted by graft donor and pretransplant recipient Inverse Simpson Index values.

V usage is TRBV25-1 and J usage is TRBJ2-1; D is ambiguous. Material for sequencing was peripheral blood mononuclear cells. The TCR originated in a middle-aged woman in good health. Some clones in this sample may be carry-over from other donors' samples. The CDR3, as DNA: TGTGCCAGCAGTGAGTGGAATAACAATGAGCAGTTCTTC. The encoded protein is CASSEWNNNEQFF.